The text below deals with one T cell receptor beta chain. These data originate in a study of T cell changes during pregnancy in multiple sclerosis. V lost 7 bases to trimming and J lost 3 bases; unmatched junction nucleotides: 12. This CDR3 has 15 residues. The germline gives CDR1 SEHNR, CDR2 FQNEAQ (reference sequence). Assay: immunoSEQ multiplex PCR; the TCRdb copy retains only in-frame clones and omits some. Among some 40,000 clones listed, 88% were seen once. The TCR was taken from a female donor with multiple sclerosis, enrolled in a pregnancy study. The specimen was CD8+ T cells from peripheral blood mononuclear cells, collected in the first trimester of pregnancy. This chain uses TRBV7-9 with TRBJ2-7, with 7 bases identical to TRBD1. CDR3: CASTLGSGQIYEQYF. CDR3 sequence (DNA): TGTGCCAGCACCTTGGGATCGGGACAGATCTACGAGCAGTACTTC.